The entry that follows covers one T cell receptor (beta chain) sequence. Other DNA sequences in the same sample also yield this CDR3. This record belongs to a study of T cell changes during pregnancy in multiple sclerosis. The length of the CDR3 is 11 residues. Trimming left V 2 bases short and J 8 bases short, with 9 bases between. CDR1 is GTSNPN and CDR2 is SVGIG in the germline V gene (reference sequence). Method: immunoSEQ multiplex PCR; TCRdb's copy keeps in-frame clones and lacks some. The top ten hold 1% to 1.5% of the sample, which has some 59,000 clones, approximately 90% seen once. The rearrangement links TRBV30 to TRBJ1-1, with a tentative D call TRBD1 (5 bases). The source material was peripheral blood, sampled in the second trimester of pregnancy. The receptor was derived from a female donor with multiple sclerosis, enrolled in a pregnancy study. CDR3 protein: CAWSWGGEAFF. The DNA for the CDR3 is TGTGCCTGGAGTTGGGGGGGGGAAGCTTTCTTT. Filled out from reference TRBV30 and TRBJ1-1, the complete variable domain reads SQTIHQWPATLVQPVGSPLSLECTVEGTSNPNLYWYRQAAGRGLQLLFYSVGIGQISSEVPQNLSASRPQDRQFILSSKKLLLSDSGFYLCAWSWGGEAFFGQGTRLTVV.